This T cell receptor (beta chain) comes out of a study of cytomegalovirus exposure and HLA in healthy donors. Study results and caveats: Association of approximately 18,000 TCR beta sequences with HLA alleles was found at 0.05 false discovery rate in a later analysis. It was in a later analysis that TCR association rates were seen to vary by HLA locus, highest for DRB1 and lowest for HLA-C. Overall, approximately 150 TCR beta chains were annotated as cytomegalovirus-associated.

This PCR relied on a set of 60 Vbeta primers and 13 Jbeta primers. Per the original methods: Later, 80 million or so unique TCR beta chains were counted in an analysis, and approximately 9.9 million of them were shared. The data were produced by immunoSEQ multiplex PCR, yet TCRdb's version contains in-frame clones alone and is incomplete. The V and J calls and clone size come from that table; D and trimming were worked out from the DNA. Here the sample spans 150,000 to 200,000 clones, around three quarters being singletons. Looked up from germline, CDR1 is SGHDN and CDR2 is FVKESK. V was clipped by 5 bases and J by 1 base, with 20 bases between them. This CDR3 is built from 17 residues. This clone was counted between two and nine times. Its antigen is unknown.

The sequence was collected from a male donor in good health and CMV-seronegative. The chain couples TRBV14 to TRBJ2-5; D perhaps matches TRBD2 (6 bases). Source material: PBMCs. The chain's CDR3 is CASSLYHRRGFQETQYF. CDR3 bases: TGTGCCAGCAGCTTATATCATCGGAGGGGTTTCCAAGAGACCCAGTACTTC.